These 29 T cell receptor beta chains share one sample of origin, sequenced in a study of shared clonotypes between healthy human individuals. This table comes from immunoSEQ multiplex PCR, and its TCRdb copy is limited to in-frame clones, with some not included. In the table there are approximately 740,000 clones, roughly 70% of which are singletons. Source material: memory CD4+ T cells sorted from blood. Subset meaning: CD45RA-negative fraction. The receptors were sampled from a woman aged 25 to 39 in good health.

With regard to this clone: This CDR3 is also generated by other DNA sequences in the sample. The CDR3 loop is CASSSTGLYTEAFF. In nucleotides, the CDR3 is TGTGCCAGCAGCTCGACAGGGCTATATACTGAAGCTTTCTTT. The rearrangement joins TRBV28 to TRBJ1-1; TRBD1 matches at 7 bases. Germline V gene lookup returns CDR1 MDHEN and CDR2 SYDVKM. CDR3 length equals 14 residues. J gave up 5 bases and V 6 bases, and 9 bases lay outside the gene matches.

This chain links TRBV4-1 with TRBJ2-1; 8 bases line up with TRBD2. Germline assignment: CDR1 MGHRA and CDR2 YSYEKL. The CDR3 runs 14 residues. Unmatched junction bases numbered 6, after V lost 2 bases and J lost 9 bases. The CDR3 sequence: CASSQPRTSSEQFF. The CDR3 DNA sequence: TGCGCCAGCAGCCAACCGCGGACTAGCAGTGAGCAGTTCTTC.

The CDR3 region is CASSSSGGGSYEQYF. CDR3 nucleotide sequence: TGTGCCAGCAGTTCCTCAGGGGGTGGGTCCTACGAGCAGTACTTC. This chain joins TRBV28 and TRBJ2-7, with 7 nucleotides matching TRBD1. From germline, CDR1 is MDHEN and CDR2 SYDVKM. This CDR3 comprises 15 residues. V lost 4 bases to trimming and J lost 1 base; unmatched junction nucleotides: 7.

The V and J genes are TRBV19 and TRBJ1-3; D is perhaps TRBD1 (6 bases). Between the trimmed V and J ends, which lost 3 bases and 4 bases, there was a span of 13 bases. Germline CDR1 LNHDA, CDR2 SQIVND (reference sequence). This CDR3 spans 15 amino acids. The CDR3 sequence is CASSIGRGEGNTIYF. The CDR3 coding sequence is TGTGCCAGTAGTATCGGCAGGGGTGAGGGAAACACCATATATTTT.

The chain employs TRBV28 and TRBJ1-1; TRBD1 matches 10 bases. The CDR3 length is 18 residues. Germline CDR1 and CDR2: MDHEN and SYDVKM. J gave up 1 base and V 7 bases, and 15 bases lay outside the gene matches. For the CDR3, the DNA is TGTGCCAGCAACGGATACCCCCGACAGGGGGCATGGAACACTGAAGCTTTCTTT. It encodes CASNGYPRQGAWNTEAFF.

This clone has only one observation. The V and J genes are TRBV7-9 and TRBJ2-3; TRBD1 matches 7 bases. The CDR3 runs 16 residues. The germline V gene has CDR1 SEHNR and CDR2 FQNEAQ (reference sequence). After removal of 2 bases from V and 2 bases from J, the junction contained 7 bases not matched to a gene. The CDR3 sequence is CASSLTGTEPTDTQYF. The CDR3 region has the DNA TGTGCCAGCAGCTTAACCGGGACAGAACCCACAGATACGCAGTATTTT.

The chain is built from TRBV7-2 and TRBJ2-3; no definite D call. The CDR3 is 15 residues long. The V and J ends lost 3 bases and 2 bases respectively, with 12 bases between them. Germline V gene data show CDR1 as SGHTA and CDR2 as FQGNSA. CDR3 nucleotide sequence: TGTGCCAGCAGCTTGGGTAGTGGGAACACAGATACGCAGTATTTT. Protein product: CASSLGSGNTDTQYF.

This sequence joins TRBV6-5 and TRBJ1-5; D gene ambiguous. This CDR3 is built from 13 residues. V lost 6 bases and J 5 bases, leaving 11 bases between the germline ends. The germline V gene has CDR1 MNHEY and CDR2 SVGAGI. The CDR3 reads CASSPRGDQPQHF. The DNA of the CDR3 is TGTGCCAGCAGCCCGCGTGGGGATCAGCCCCAGCATTTT.

This clone was counted a few times. V gene TRBV6-4 combines with J gene TRBJ2-1; 11 bases are a match to TRBD2. J gave up 8 bases and V 5 bases, and 8 bases lay outside the gene matches. CDR3 length equals 15 residues. CDR1 and CDR2 (germline): MRHNA, SNTAGT. Here the CDR3 reads CASSPTSGSTDEQFF. The DNA for the CDR3 is TGTGCCAGCAGTCCAACTAGCGGGAGCACCGATGAGCAGTTCTTC.

The rearrangement uses TRBV14 and TRBJ2-5, with a tentative D call TRBD1 (6 bases). In germline, CDR1 is SGHDN, CDR2 FVKESK. Between the trimmed V and J ends, which lost 1 base and 7 bases, there was a span of 19 bases. The CDR3 totals 16 residues. Written as DNA, the CDR3 is TGTGCCAGCAGCCAAGGGGCAGGGGTAACAAGAGGGACCCAGTACTTC. Its protein product is CASSQGAGVTRGTQYF.

The chain links TRBV6-1 to TRBJ2-7; a possible D gene is TRBD1 (5 bases). Germline CDR1 and CDR2: MNHNS and SASEGT. The V gene lost 2 bases and the J gene lost 1 base, with 12 bases spanning the gap. This CDR3 has 15 residues. In DNA, the CDR3 is TGTGCCAGCAGTGAACTCCCAGGGCGTTCCTACGAGCAGTACTTC. This sequence encodes CASSELPGRSYEQYF.

The CDR3 loop reads CASSELRKNEQFF. CDR3 bases: TGTGCCAGCAGTGAACTCAGGAAGAATGAGCAGTTCTTC. The rearrangement links TRBV6-1 to TRBJ2-1; no firm D call. Trimming removed 2 bases at V and 7 bases at J, with 9 bases between. Looked up from germline, CDR1 is MNHNS and CDR2 is SASEGT. The CDR3 contains 13 residues.

This clone was seen once. The chain has TRBV6-1 and TRBJ2-3, with 7 bases fitting TRBD1. V was clipped by 8 bases and J by 4 bases; unmatched bases: 12. Germline V gene data show CDR1 as MNHNS and CDR2 as SASEGT. The CDR3 runs to 15 residues. Written as DNA, the CDR3 is TGTGCCAGCTCGCCACGGACAGGCGCCGCAGATACGCAGTATTTT. The encoded protein is CASSPRTGAADTQYF.

This clone was detected only a few times. This chain links TRBV2 with TRBJ2-1; no definite D call. Looked up from germline, CDR1 is SNHLY and CDR2 is FYNNEI. Between the trimmed V and J ends, which lost 11 bases and 0 bases, there was a span of 20 bases. The length of the CDR3 is 16 residues. CDR3 sequence reads: CAHRPTVLSSYNEQFF. As DNA, the CDR3 is TGTGCCCACCGGCCGACGGTCTTAAGCTCCTACAATGAGCAGTTCTTC.

In this sample, this clone turned up many times. Different DNA sequences within this sample yield the same CDR3. J is TRBJ1-1 and V is TRBV29-1; unclear D gene. This CDR3 has 11 residues. Per germline, CDR1 SQVTM and CDR2 ANQGSEA. The germline V and J ends were trimmed by 3 bases and 0 bases, with 2 bases remaining between them. CDR3 sequence reads: CSVELNTEAFF. CDR3 sequence (DNA): TGCAGCGTTGAGCTGAACACTGAAGCTTTCTTT.

This CDR3 is CASRRLADSYNEQFF. CDR3 DNA: TGTGCCAGCAGGAGACTAGCGGACTCCTACAATGAGCAGTTCTTC. The rearrangement joins TRBV6-6 to TRBJ2-1; TRBD2 agrees at 9 bases. Germline-derived CDR1 and CDR2 are MNHNY and SVGAGI (reference sequence). The CDR3 runs 15 residues. V shed 6 bases, J shed 0 bases, and the junction held 3 bases outside the gene matches.

This clone appeared once. The chain has TRBV2 and TRBJ1-4; the D gene is possibly TRBD1 (5 bases). V was trimmed by 0 bases and J by 8 bases, leaving 13 bases between them. In germline, CDR1 is SNHLY, CDR2 FYNNEI. The CDR3 totals 15 residues. The CDR3 spells CASSEAQGRNEKLFF. CDR3 bases: TGTGCCAGCAGTGAAGCCCAGGGTCGAAACGAAAAACTGTTTTTT.

V is TRBV19 and J is TRBJ1-2, with 7 positions matching TRBD1. The CDR3 has 13 amino acids. Looked up from germline, CDR1 is LNHDA and CDR2 is SQIVND (reference sequence). V dropped 2 bases and J dropped 4; count of bases not matched to a gene: 1. The CDR3 bases are TGTGCCAGTAGTATACGACAGGGCTATGGCTACACCTTC. This codes for CASSIRQGYGYTF.

CDR3 amino acids: CASTGGVSYNEQFF. The CDR3 DNA is TGTGCCAGCACTGGGGGCGTCTCCTACAATGAGCAGTTCTTC. This rearrangement joins TRBV28 to TRBJ2-1, with a weak D call TRBD1 (6 bases). Germline V gene sequence: CDR1 MDHEN, CDR2 SYDVKM. V was pared by 7 bases and J by 0 bases, with 10 bases between. The CDR3 has 14 amino acids.

This chain connects TRBV29-1 to TRBJ1-5; 7 nucleotides match TRBD1. This CDR3 region has 13 residues. V was pared by 4 bases and J by 9 bases, with 9 bases of the junction left unmatched. Germline V gives CDR1 SQVTM, CDR2 ANQGSEA. For the CDR3, the DNA is TGCAGCGTTGTGGACAGGCTTGATGGGCCCCAGCATTTT. Its translation is CSVVDRLDGPQHF.

The chain has TRBV7-2 and TRBJ2-1; 8 bases fit TRBD2. CDR3 size: 15 residues. Germline V gene sequence: CDR1 SGHTA, CDR2 FQGNSA. J gave up 5 bases and V 8 bases, and 11 bases lay outside the gene matches. The CDR3 coding sequence is TGTGCCAGCTCAAGGAGGACTAGCCGCGACAATGAGCAGTTCTTC. This sequence encodes CASSRRTSRDNEQFF.

The chain employs TRBV9 and TRBJ1-2; no reliable D call. V was shortened by 0 bases and J by 4 bases, with 4 bases between the two germline ends. Germline lookup yields CDR1 SGDLS and CDR2 YYNGEE. The CDR3 has 12 residues. CDR3 in DNA: TGTGCCAGCAGCGTAGGAAGCTATGGCTACACCTTC. Encoded protein: CASSVGSYGYTF.

This clone showed up just once. The V and J genes are TRBV25-1 and TRBJ2-7, with TRBD1 matching 10 bases. CDR1 MGHDK and CDR2 SYGVNS come from the germline V gene. Unmatched junction bases numbered 6, after V lost 3 bases and J lost 10 bases. The CDR3 is 13 amino acids. The chain's CDR3 is CASSDPGQGPQYF. Here the CDR3 DNA reads TGTGCCAGCAGTGACCCGGGACAGGGGCCCCAGTACTTC.

The rearrangement uses TRBV27 and TRBJ1-2; 7 bases line up with TRBD1. This CDR3 has 14 residues. Trimming removed 4 bases from V and 5 bases from J; junction bases left unmatched: 7. The V gene's germline CDR1 is MNHEY and CDR2 SMNVEV (reference sequence). The CDR3 nucleotides read TGTGCCAGCAGTTCTACGACAGGGAGATATGGCTACACCTTC. Translated, it gives CASSSTTGRYGYTF.

V and J are TRBV7-7 and TRBJ2-7; 7 nucleotides align to TRBD2. Germline V gives CDR1 SSHAT, CDR2 FNYEAQ (reference sequence). The J segment lost 5 bases and the V segment lost 5 bases, leaving 12 bases of the junction unmatched. The CDR3 totals 15 residues. CDR3 sequence: CASSAVGGASDEQYF. CDR3 DNA sequence: TGTGCCAGCAGCGCGGTGGGAGGGGCTTCCGACGAGCAGTACTTC.

This clone was found once. The V and J genes are TRBV7-9 and TRBJ2-3, with a possible D match to TRBD2 (6 bases). The CDR3 runs 16 residues. Trimming cost V 1 base and J 0 bases, with 11 bases left between them. Germline assignment: CDR1 SEHNR and CDR2 FQNEAQ (reference sequence). CDR3 region: CASSLDLEGSTDTQYF. The CDR3 nucleotides are TGTGCCAGCAGCTTAGATTTGGAGGGTAGCACAGATACGCAGTATTTT.

The chain uses TRBV19 and TRBJ2-3; 7 nucleotides match TRBD2. With 6 bases clipped from V and 0 bases from J, the junction kept 9 bases outside the gene matches. This CDR3 comprises 16 residues. Per germline, CDR1 LNHDA and CDR2 SQIVND (reference sequence). CDR3 DNA: TGTGCCAGTAGAACCCCTAGCGGAGCGAGCACAGATACGCAGTATTTT. Translation gives CASRTPSGASTDTQYF.

This sequence joins TRBV5-1 and TRBJ2-7; 8 nucleotides align to TRBD1. Germline V lookup: CDR1 SGHRS, CDR2 YFSETQ. V was clipped by 3 bases and J by 1 base; unmatched bases: 9. The length of the CDR3 is 16 residues. The CDR3 DNA reads TGCGCCAGCAGCTCAAACCCAGACAGGGGATCCTACGAGCAGTACTTC. Translation: CASSSNPDRGSYEQYF.

The rearrangement uses TRBV19 and TRBJ1-1; D may be TRBD1 (5 bases). CDR1 and CDR2 from the germline V gene are LNHDA and SQIVND (reference sequence). Trimming took 4 bases from V and 1 from J, leaving 16 bases between them. The CDR3 is 16 amino acids. CDR3 amino acids: CASSTPGFGTNTEAFF. Here the CDR3 DNA reads TGTGCCAGTAGTACCCCTGGGTTCGGGACGAACACTGAAGCTTTCTTT.